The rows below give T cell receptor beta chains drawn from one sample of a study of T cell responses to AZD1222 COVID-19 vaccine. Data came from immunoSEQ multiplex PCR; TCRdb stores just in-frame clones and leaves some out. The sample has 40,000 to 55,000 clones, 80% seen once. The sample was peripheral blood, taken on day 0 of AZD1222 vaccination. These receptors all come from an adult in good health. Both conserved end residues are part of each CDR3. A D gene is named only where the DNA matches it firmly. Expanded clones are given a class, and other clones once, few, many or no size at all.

CASRGGRDEQFF,TGTGCCAGCAGGGGGGGCCGGGATGAGCAGTTCTTC,NA,TRBV27,12,TRBJ2-1,NA
CASRLSSRAGLRTGELFF,TGTGCCAGCCGCCTTTCTTCCCGGGCAGGGTTGAGAACCGGGGAGCTGTTTTTT,NA,TRBV28,18,TRBJ2-2,few
CASSPPFGQTNYGYTF,TGTGCCAGCAGCCCGCCTTTCGGACAGACTAACTATGGCTACACCTTC,NA,TRBV5-4,16,TRBJ1-2,NA
CASSFADREAFF,TGTGCCAGCAGTTTCGCTGACAGGGAAGCTTTCTTT,NA,TRBV12-3/TRBV12-4,12,TRBJ1-1,NA
CASSEGSKLFF,TGTGCCAGCAGTGAAGGTAGTAAACTGTTTTTT,NA,TRBV6-1,11,TRBJ1-4,NA
CAIRSGLAGDSYEQYF,TGTGCCATCAGATCGGGACTAGCGGGGGACTCCTACGAGCAGTACTTC,TRBD2,TRBV10-3,16,TRBJ2-7,few
CASRQGAQYGAQYF,TGTGCCAGTAGACAGGGGGCCCAGTATGGGGCCCAGTACTTC,TRBD1,TRBV19,14,TRBJ2-5,NA
CASSLGPAGQETQYF,TGTGCCAGCAGCCTGGGGCCAGCGGGGCAAGAGACCCAGTACTTC,TRBD2,TRBV5-6,15,TRBJ2-5,NA
CASSGIPPYEQYF,TGTGCCAGCAGCGGGATCCCACCCTACGAGCAGTACTTC,NA,TRBV9,13,TRBJ2-7,NA
CASSVVERGATDTQYF,TGTGCCAGCAGCGTAGTTGAGCGGGGGGCCACAGATACGCAGTATTTT,TRBD2,TRBV9,16,TRBJ2-3,NA
CASSWADTDTQYF,TGCGCCAGCAGCTGGGCAGACACAGATACGCAGTATTTT,NA,TRBV5-1,13,TRBJ2-3,NA
CASSFVRQGSRAFF,TGTGCCAGCAGCTTTGTGAGACAGGGTTCACGAGCTTTCTTT,TRBD1,TRBV7-9,14,TRBJ1-1,NA
CAIQPSGGGGTEAFF,TGTGCCATCCAACCTTCGGGGGGCGGCGGCACTGAAGCTTTCTTT,NA,TRBV10-3,15,TRBJ1-1,NA
CASSPGASGAVGDTQYF,TGCGCCAGCAGCCCTGGGGCTAGCGGGGCCGTGGGAGATACGCAGTATTTT,TRBD2,TRBV5-1,17,TRBJ2-3,once
CASSLGGRSTDTQYF,TGCGCCAGCAGCTTAGGAGGGAGGAGCACAGATACGCAGTATTTT,NA,TRBV5-1,15,TRBJ2-3,NA
CASKTTSGRMNTEAFF,TGTGCCAGCAAAACAACATCGGGACGAATGAACACTGAAGCTTTCTTT,NA,TRBV28,16,TRBJ1-1,NA
CASRPGGGGSYNEQFF,TGTGCCAGCAGGCCTGGCGGGGGGGGCTCCTACAATGAGCAGTTCTTC,TRBD2,TRBV6-2/TRBV6-3,16,TRBJ2-1,NA
CASSPRQDNQPQHF,TGTGCCAGCAGCCCCCGGCAGGACAATCAGCCCCAGCATTTT,NA,TRBV5-5,14,TRBJ1-5,NA
CASSLGGRVKQYF,TGTGCCAGCAGCTTGGGAGGCAGGGTAAAGCAGTACTTC,NA,TRBV5-6,13,TRBJ2-7,NA
CASSFPQGNSPLHF,TGTGCCAGCAGTTTCCCTCAGGGGAATTCACCCCTCCACTTT,NA,TRBV6-6,14,TRBJ1-6,NA
CASSPGSWRGAGPREGGAFF,TGTGCCAGCTCACCCGGTTCGTGGAGGGGAGCGGGGCCCAGGGAAGGTGGAGCTTTCTTT,NA,TRBV18,20,TRBJ1-1,NA
CASSEWESPLNTGELFF,TGTGCCAGCAGTGAATGGGAGAGTCCCTTGAACACCGGGGAGCTGTTTTTT,NA,TRBV6-1,17,TRBJ2-2,NA
CASSPSRGYGYTF,TGTGCCAGCAGTCCTTCCAGGGGCTATGGCTACACCTTC,NA,TRBV6-5,13,TRBJ1-2,NA
CASSIVKGAGNQPQHF,TGTGCCAGTAGTATAGTAAAGGGGGCCGGCAATCAGCCCCAGCATTTT,TRBD1,TRBV19,16,TRBJ1-5,NA
CASTRGQEPQYF,TGTGCCAGCACCCGTGGTCAAGAGCCCCAGTACTTC,NA,TRBV12-3/TRBV12-4,12,TRBJ2-5,NA
CASSGPPGRGPSSGNTIYF,TGTGCCAGCAGTGGACCTCCGGGGAGGGGCCCGAGCTCTGGAAACACCATATATTTT,NA,TRBV28,19,TRBJ1-3,few
CSVGGGTWVTQYF,TGCAGCGTTGGAGGCGGGACATGGGTGACCCAGTACTTC,NA,TRBV29-1,13,TRBJ2-5,NA
CASRPGVSNQPQHF,TGTGCCAGCAGACCAGGGGTTAGCAATCAGCCCCAGCATTTT,NA,TRBV28,14,TRBJ1-5,NA
CASNTALYSNQPQHF,TGTGCCAGCAACACCGCGCTCTATAGCAATCAGCCCCAGCATTTT,NA,TRBV28,15,TRBJ1-5,NA
CASSPAATGIGEKLFF,TGTGCCAGCAGCCCAGCCGCCACAGGGATCGGTGAAAAACTGTTTTTT,NA,TRBV11-2,16,TRBJ1-4,NA
CASSPIGTGNVYGYTF,TGTGCCAGTAGCCCGATTGGGACAGGGAATGTCTATGGCTACACCTTC,TRBD1,TRBV19,16,TRBJ1-2,NA
CASSRTQKSGELFF,TGTGCCAGCAGCCGGACCCAGAAATCCGGGGAGCTGTTTTTT,NA,TRBV3-1/TRBV3-2,14,TRBJ2-2,NA
CASSSTGTGGYKEQFF,TGTGCCAGCAGTTCGACCGGGACAGGGGGGTACAAAGAGCAGTTCTTC,TRBD1,TRBV28,16,TRBJ2-1,NA